What follows is one T cell receptor beta chain and its context. CDR1 and CDR2 (germline): SNHLY, FYNNEI. V dropped 3 bases and J dropped 0 bases, with 16 bases sitting between them. This CDR3 region has 17 residues. This record comes from a study of blood T cell repertoires in COVID-19. Some clones are missing from TCRdb's copy, which holds only in-frame ones; the method was immunoSEQ multiplex PCR. This table has over 120,000 clones, 80% to 90% appearing once. Sequenced sample: peripheral blood. The chain uses TRBV2 and TRBJ2-3; maybe TRBD2 (5 bases). This TCR derives from a human donor with acute or convalescent COVID-19. The donor label of this sample is uncertain. In DNA, the CDR3 is TGTGCCAGCAGTGACTTTGCGCGGGCCTCTAGCACAGATACGCAGTATTTT. Its translation is CASSDFARASSTDTQYF.